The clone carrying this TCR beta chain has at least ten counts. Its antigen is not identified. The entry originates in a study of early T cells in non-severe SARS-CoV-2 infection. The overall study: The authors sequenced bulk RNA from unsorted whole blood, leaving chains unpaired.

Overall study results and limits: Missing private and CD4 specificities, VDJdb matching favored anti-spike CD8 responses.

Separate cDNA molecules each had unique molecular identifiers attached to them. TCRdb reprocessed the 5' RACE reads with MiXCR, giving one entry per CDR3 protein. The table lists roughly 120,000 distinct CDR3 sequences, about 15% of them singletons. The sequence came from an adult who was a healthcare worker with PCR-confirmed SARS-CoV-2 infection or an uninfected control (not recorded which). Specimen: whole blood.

The CDR3 protein is CASFSPLGEQFF. DNA of the CDR3: TGTGCCAGTTTCTCCCCATTAGGTGAGCAGTTCTTC. This sequence joins TRBV28 and TRBJ2-1; D unresolved. Germline V CDR1 and CDR2: MDHEN, SYDVKM. This CDR3 is 12 amino acids long. Trimming took 9 bases from V and 9 from J, leaving 15 bases between them.